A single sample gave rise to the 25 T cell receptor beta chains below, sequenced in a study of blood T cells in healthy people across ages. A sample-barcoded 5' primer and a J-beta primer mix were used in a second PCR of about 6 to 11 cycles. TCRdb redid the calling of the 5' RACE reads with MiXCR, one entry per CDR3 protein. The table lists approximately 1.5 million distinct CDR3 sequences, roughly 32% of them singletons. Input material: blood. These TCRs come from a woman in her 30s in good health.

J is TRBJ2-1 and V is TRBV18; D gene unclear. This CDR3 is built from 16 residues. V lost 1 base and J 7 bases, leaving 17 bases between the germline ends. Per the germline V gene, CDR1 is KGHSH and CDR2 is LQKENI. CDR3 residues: CASSPLMGKKRNEQFF. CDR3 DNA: TGTGCCAGCTCACCACTGATGGGGAAAAAAAGGAATGAGCAGTTCTTC.

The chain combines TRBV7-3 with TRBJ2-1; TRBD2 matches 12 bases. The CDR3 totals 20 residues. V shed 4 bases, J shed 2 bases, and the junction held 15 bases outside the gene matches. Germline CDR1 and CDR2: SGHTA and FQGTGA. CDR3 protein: CASSYSGLAGGPYPYNEQFF. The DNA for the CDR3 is TGTGCCAGCAGCTATTCAGGGCTAGCGGGGGGGCCTTACCCCTACAATGAGCAGTTCTTC.

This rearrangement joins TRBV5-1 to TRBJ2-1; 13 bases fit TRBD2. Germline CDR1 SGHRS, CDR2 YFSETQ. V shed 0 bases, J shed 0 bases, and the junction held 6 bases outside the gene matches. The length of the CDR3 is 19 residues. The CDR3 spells CASSLAGTSGVRSYNEQFF. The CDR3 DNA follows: TGCGCCAGCAGCTTGGCTGGGACTAGCGGGGTCCGCTCCTACAATGAGCAGTTCTTC.

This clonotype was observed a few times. The CDR3 spells CASRVLAGGNEQYF. The CDR3, as DNA: TGTGCCAGCAGGGTTCTAGCGGGAGGAAACGAGCAGTACTTC. The chain joins TRBV27 to TRBJ2-7; 11 nucleotides line up with TRBD2. The J segment lost 5 bases and the V segment lost 6 bases, leaving 6 bases of the junction unmatched. The germline CDR1 and CDR2 sequences are MNHEY and SMNVEV (reference sequence). The CDR3 extends over 14 amino acids.

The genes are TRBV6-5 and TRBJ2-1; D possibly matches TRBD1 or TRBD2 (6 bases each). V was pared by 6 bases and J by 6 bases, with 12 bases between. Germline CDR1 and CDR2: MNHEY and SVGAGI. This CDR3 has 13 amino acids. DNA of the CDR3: TGTGCCAGCAGAAGGGGGGCGGGCAATGAGCAGTTCTTC. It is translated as CASRRGAGNEQFF.

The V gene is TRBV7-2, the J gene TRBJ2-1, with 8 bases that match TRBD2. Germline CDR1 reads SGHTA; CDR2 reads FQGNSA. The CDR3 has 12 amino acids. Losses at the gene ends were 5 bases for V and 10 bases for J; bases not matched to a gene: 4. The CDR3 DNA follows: TGTGCCAGCAGCCCCATAGCGGGGGAGCAGTTCTTC. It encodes CASSPIAGEQFF.

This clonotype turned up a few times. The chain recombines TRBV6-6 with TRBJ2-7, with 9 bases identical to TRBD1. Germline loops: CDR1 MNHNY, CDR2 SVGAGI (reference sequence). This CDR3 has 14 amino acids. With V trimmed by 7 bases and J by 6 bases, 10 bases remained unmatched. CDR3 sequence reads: CASIGGGQGSEQYF. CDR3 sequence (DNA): TGTGCCAGCATCGGAGGGGGACAGGGCTCCGAGCAGTACTTC.

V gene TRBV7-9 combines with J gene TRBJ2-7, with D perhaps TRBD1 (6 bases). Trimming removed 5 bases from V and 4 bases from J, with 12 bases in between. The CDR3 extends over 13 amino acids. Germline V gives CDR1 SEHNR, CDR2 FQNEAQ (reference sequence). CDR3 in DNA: TGTGCCAGCAGCGTCGGGACACAGTACGAGCAGTACTTC. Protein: CASSVGTQYEQYF. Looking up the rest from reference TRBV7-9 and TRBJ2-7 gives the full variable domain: DTGVSQNPRHKITKRGQNVTFRCDPISEHNRLYWYRQTLGQGPEFLTYFQNEAQLEKSRLLSDRFSAERPKGSFSTLEIQRTEQGDSAMYLCASSVGTQYEQYFGPGTRLTVT.

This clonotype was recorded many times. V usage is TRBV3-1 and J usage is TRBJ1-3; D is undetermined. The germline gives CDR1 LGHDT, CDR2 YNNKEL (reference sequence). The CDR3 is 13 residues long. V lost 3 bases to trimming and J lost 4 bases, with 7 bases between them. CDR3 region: CASSHRTGNTIYF. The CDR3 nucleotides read TGTGCCAGCAGCCATCGGACGGGAAACACCATATATTTT.

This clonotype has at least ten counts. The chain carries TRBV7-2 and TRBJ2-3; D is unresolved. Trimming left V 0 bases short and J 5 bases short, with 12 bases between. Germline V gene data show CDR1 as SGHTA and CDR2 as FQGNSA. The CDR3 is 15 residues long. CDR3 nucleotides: TGTGCCAGCAGCTTAGCAGGGCGCCTCGAAGATACGCAGTATTTT. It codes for CASSLAGRLEDTQYF.

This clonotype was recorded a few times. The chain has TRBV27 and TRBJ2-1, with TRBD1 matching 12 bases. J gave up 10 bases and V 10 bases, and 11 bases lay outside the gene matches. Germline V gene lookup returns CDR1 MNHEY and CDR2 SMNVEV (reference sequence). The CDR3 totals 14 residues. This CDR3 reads CATIRDRGLGEQFF. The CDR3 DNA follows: TGTGCCACCATCCGGGACAGGGGGCTAGGGGAGCAGTTCTTC.

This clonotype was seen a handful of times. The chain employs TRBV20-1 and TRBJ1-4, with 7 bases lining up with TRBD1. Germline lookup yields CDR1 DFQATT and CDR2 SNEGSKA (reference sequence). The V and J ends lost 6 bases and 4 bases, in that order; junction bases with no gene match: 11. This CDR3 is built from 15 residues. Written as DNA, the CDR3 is TGCAGTGCACGACCCGGGACAGCCGATAATGAAAAACTGTTTTTT. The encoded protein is CSARPGTADNEKLFF.

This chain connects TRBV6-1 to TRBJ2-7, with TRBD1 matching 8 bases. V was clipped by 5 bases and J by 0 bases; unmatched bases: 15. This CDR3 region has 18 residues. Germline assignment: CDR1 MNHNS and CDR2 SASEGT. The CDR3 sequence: CASSHPQPGQANSYEQYF. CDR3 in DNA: TGTGCCAGCAGTCATCCTCAACCGGGACAGGCTAACTCCTACGAGCAGTACTTC.

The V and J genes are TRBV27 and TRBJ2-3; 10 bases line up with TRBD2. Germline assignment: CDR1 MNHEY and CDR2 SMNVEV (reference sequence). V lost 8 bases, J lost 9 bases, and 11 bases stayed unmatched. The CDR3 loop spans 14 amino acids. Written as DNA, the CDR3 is TGTGCCAGCGAAAAGCGGGGGGGCCGCGCCACGCAGTATTTT. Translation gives CASEKRGGRATQYF.

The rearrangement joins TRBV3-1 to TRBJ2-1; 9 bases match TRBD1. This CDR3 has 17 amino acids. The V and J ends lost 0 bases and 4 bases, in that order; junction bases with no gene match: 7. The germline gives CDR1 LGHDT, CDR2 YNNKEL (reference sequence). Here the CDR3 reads CASSQDWAGQGYNEQFF. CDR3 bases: TGTGCCAGCAGCCAAGATTGGGCGGGACAGGGATACAATGAGCAGTTCTTC.

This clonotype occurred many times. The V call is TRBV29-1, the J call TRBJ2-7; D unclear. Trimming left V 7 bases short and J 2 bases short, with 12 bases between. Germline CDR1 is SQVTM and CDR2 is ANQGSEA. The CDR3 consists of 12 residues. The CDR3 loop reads CSAAADTYEQYF. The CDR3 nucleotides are TGCAGCGCCGCGGCCGACACCTACGAGCAGTACTTC.

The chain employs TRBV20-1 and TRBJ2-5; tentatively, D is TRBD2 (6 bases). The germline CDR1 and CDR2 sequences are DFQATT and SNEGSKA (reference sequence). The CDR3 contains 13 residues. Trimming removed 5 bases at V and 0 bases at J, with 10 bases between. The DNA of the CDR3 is TGCAGTGCTCTTCTAGCGAACCAAGAGACCCAGTACTTC. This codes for CSALLANQETQYF.

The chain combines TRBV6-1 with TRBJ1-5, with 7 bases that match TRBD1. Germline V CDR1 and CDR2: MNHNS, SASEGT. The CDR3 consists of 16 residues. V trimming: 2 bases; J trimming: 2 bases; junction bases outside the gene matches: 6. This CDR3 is CASSERRTGGNQPQHF. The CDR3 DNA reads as TGTGCCAGCAGTGAACGGAGGACAGGAGGCAATCAGCCCCAGCATTTT.

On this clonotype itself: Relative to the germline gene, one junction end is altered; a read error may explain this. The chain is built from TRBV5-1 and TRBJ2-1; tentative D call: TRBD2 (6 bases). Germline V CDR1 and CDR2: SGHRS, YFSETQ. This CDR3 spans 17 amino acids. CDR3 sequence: CASSQRVAGSTYNKQFF. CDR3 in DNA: TGCGCCAGCAGCCAGCGTGTGGCCGGGAGTACGTACAATAAGCAGTTCTTC.

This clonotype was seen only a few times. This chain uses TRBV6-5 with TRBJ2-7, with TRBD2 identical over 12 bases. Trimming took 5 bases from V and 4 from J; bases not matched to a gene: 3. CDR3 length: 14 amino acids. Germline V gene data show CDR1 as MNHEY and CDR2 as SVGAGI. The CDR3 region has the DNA TGTGCCAGCAGTCGACTAGCGGGAGTGTACGAGCAGTACTTC. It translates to CASSRLAGVYEQYF.

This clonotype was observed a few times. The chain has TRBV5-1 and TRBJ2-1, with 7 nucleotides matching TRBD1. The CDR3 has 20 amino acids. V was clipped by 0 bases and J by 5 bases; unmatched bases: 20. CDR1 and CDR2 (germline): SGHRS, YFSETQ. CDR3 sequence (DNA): TGCGCCAGCAGCTTGGGGATCACGAGGACAGGCCAGTTGGCTCACAATGAGCAGTTCTTC. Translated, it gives CASSLGITRTGQLAHNEQFF.

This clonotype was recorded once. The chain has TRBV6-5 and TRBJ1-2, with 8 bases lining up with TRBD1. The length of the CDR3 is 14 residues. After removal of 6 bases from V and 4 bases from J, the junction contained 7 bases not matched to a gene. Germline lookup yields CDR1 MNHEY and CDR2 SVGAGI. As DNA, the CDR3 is TGTGCCAGCAGGGGACAGGAATGGATCTATGGCTACACCTTC. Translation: CASRGQEWIYGYTF.

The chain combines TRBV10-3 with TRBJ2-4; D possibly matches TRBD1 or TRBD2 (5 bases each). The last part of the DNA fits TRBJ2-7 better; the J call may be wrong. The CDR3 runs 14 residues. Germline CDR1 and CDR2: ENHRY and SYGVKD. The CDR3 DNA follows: TGTGCCATCAGTAGGGACCACCAAGCTTACGAGCAGTACTTC. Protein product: CAISRDHQAYEQYF.

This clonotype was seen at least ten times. CDR3 loop: CASSSRTVSGELFF. The DNA of the CDR3 is TGTGCCAGCAGTTCACGGACAGTTTCCGGGGAGCTGTTTTTT. This rearrangement joins TRBV12-3 or TRBV12-4 to TRBJ2-2; D may be TRBD1 (6 bases). The CDR3 is 14 residues long. Between the trimmed V and J ends, which lost 4 bases and 6 bases, there was a span of 12 bases.

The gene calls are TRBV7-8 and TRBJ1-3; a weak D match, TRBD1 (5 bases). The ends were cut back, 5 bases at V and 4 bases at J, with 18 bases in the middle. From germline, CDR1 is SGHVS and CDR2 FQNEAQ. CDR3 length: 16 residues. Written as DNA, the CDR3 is TGTGCCAGCAGCCGAAGGGGCCGGCTGACGGGAAACACCATATATTTT. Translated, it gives CASSRRGRLTGNTIYF.